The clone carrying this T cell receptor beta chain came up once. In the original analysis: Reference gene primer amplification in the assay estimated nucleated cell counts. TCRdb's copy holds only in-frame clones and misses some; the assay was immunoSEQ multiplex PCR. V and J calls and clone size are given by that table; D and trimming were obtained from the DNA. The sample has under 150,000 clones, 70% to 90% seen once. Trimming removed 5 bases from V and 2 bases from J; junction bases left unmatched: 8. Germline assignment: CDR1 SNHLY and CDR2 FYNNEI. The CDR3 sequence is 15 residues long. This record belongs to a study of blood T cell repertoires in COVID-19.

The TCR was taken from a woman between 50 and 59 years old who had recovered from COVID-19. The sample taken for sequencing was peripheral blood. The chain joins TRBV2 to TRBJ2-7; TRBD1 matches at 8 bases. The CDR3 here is CASSHRTGTAYEQYF. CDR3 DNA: TGTGCCAGCAGTCACCGGACAGGGACGGCCTACGAGCAGTACTTC.